This TCR beta chain was found in a study of vaccination effects on CD4 cells after COVID-19 (dated by TCRdb to 2022 to 2024). Study-wide context: Post-vaccine samples across the study were collected a median of 72 days after the second dose, with a range of 14 to 241. The study compared SARS-CoV-2 spike-specific CD4+ TCR repertoires before and after mRNA vaccination in COVID-19 convalescent patients and infection-naive vaccine recipients. A total of 9 to 11 COVID-19 convalescent patients and a handful of SARS-CoV-2-naive healthy vaccine recipients were included in the full study. Cultures from other donors in the study were sequenced using the Oncomine TCR Beta short-read assay on an Illumina iSeq 100.

Library preparation employed the immunoSEQ multiplex PCR assay. TCR beta CDR3 sequencing was performed on DNA from the cultured, isolated CD4+ T cells. The paper's processing steps were these. Non-productive TCR sequences were discarded, and reads were trimmed to the CDR3 region, with only CDR3s of 7 or more amino acids retained. Antigen-specific clonotypes were identified using the MANAFEST web app by comparison of expansion in peptide wells against reference cultures. To count as positive, a clone had to show expansion at FDR<0.05 compared with the reference and with all other wells, an odds ratio above 5, and a frequency above 0.1% in two replicate wells. A clonotype was called cross-reactive if it was significantly expanded both in SARS-CoV-2 spike wells and in at least one common cold coronavirus spike condition. Using the stringdist R package, CDR3 similarity was measured by Levenshtein distance, and unrooted trees were constructed with ape in R 3.6.1. This is the immuneACCESS table as TCRdb keeps it, with only in-frame sequences that have V and J called. A part of the clones is gone; compared with another copy, unresolved V genes explain less than half, and the rest is unexplained. The V and J calls and clone size are taken from that table; D and trimming were inferred from the DNA. Here the sample has tens of thousands of clones; roughly four fifths occur a single time. 1.5% of the sample is in the top ten clones.

The study at large found these results: Clones induced by infection and clones induced by vaccination both contracted markedly at late timepoints after vaccination, which fits with T cell responses waning over time. Limitations of the study were the small number of convalescent patients and the absence of early post-infection timepoints. Among healthy vaccine recipients, nearly all vaccine-induced clones were SARS-CoV-2 mono-reactive, and only 1 of 255 was cross-reactive with common cold coronaviruses.

The ViraFEST assay stimulated PBMC with viral peptide pools and then used TCR sequencing to identify antigen-specific CD4+ T cell clonotypes by expansion. After around 10 days of culture, CD4+ T cells were isolated with the EasySep CD4+ T cell isolation kit. Each participant received two doses of an mRNA SARS-CoV-2 vaccine, either BNT162b2 or mRNA-1273. The absence of prior SARS-CoV-2 infection in healthy vaccine recipients was confirmed by negative nucleocapsid antibodies before and after vaccination. Some 1.9 million PBMC per well were cultured with about 9 ug/ml peptides in IMDM containing around 5% human AB serum, approximately 9.9 IU/ml IL-2 and gentamicin. Half of the culture medium was replaced with fresh IL-2-containing medium on days 3 and 7. Unless noted otherwise, every peptide stimulation condition was cultured in triplicate wells. PBMC were separated from whole blood using Ficoll-Paque Plus gradient centrifugation and were then either cryopreserved at -140C or used fresh. The spike proteins of SARS-CoV-2 and of the common cold coronaviruses HCoV-NL63, HCoV-OC43 and HCoV-229E were spanned by overlapping peptide pools. The QIAamp micro DNA kit was used to extract genomic DNA from the cultured CD4+ T cells.

This clone was seen only a few times. The antigen this receptor binds is unknown. Qualities for individual bases were not recorded, and no much larger clone is one base off. The TCR was taken from a human donor who received a COVID-19 vaccine. Some clones in this sample may be carry-over from other donors' samples. Source: CD4+ T cells from PBMCs cultured with HCoV-NL63 spike peptides, taken after COVID-19 vaccination. The cell subset or site tag for this specimen amounts to: HCoV-NL63 spike overlapping peptide pool stimulation.

Read as DNA, the sequence is TGTGCCAGCAGCTTCCGGGACAGAAACACCGGGGAGCTGTTTTTT. Its protein product is CASSFRDRNTGELFF. The rearranged chain carries TRBV9 and TRBJ2-2, with 7 central nucleotides matching TRBD1. The CDR3 holds 15 amino acids from the cysteine to the phenylalanine. The CDR3 DNA has 45 bases and is translated from base 1. CDR1 and CDR2 are read off the germline V gene as SGDLS and YYNGEE. The junction shows trimming of 4 bases on V and 2 bases on J, and the gene matches do not reach 5 bases of it.